What follows are 25 T cell receptor beta chains derived from one specimen sequenced in a study of PD-1 blockade in classical Hodgkin lymphoma. Sequencing used immunoSEQ multiplex PCR; TCRdb keeps in-frame clones, though not all of them. Counted here are 120,000 to 150,000 clones, under 85% occurring once; the ten biggest clones make up roughly 9.8%. Brentuximab vedotin exposure varied, and every patient relapsed after autologous stem cell transplantation. This sample comprised peripheral blood mononuclear cells (PBMCs), obtained before the second cycle of nivolumab. Receptors were obtained from a human donor with classical Hodgkin lymphoma.

The J gene is TRBJ1-1, the V gene TRBV6-1; 7 bases fit TRBD1. CDR3 length: 15 residues. The germline V gene encodes CDR1 MNHNS and CDR2 SASEGT. V trimming: 6 bases; J trimming: 0 bases; junction bases outside the gene matches: 7. The CDR3 protein is CASRGQPLLNTEAFF. The CDR3 region has the DNA TGTGCCAGCAGGGGACAGCCTCTCTTGAACACTGAAGCTTTCTTT.

By share of the sample, this clone is medium-sized. The chain links TRBV7-9 to TRBJ1-5; no firm D call. The germline V gene encodes CDR1 SEHNR and CDR2 FQNEAQ (reference sequence). The length of the CDR3 is 13 residues. The V end was cut by 3 bases, the J end by 5 bases, with 8 bases between. CDR3: CASSFTRDQPQHF. The DNA for the CDR3 is TGTGCCAGCAGCTTCACAAGGGATCAGCCCCAGCATTTT.

The V and J genes are TRBV27 and TRBJ1-1; D may be TRBD1 (5 bases). Trimming pared 5 bases from V and 11 bases from J, leaving 18 bases between. The V gene's germline CDR1 is MNHEY and CDR2 SMNVEV (reference sequence). The CDR3 is made up of 13 amino acids. DNA for the CDR3: TGTGCCAGCAGTAATCAGGGTAAGCGAGGTGCTTTCTTT. Its protein is CASSNQGKRGAFF.

V and J are TRBV15 and TRBJ1-1, with 8 bases identical to TRBD1. In germline, CDR1 is LNHNV, CDR2 YYDKDF (reference sequence). Germline trimming cut 4 bases from V and 4 bases from J; bases unmatched to any gene: 8. The CDR3 covers 15 residues. The chain's CDR3 is CATSIDRGRGTEAFF. DNA for the CDR3: TGTGCCACCAGCATTGACAGGGGAAGGGGCACTGAAGCTTTCTTT.

This chain joins TRBV27 and TRBJ2-7; 12 nucleotides align to TRBD2. Germline V gene data show CDR1 as MNHEY and CDR2 as SMNVEV (reference sequence). This CDR3 has 16 residues. J gave up 2 bases and V 6 bases, and 8 bases lay outside the gene matches. CDR3 coding DNA: TGTGCCAGCAGCCTTCGACTAGCGGGAGTACCCTACGAGCAGTACTTC. Translation gives CASSLRLAGVPYEQYF.

In its sample, this clone was seen once. The chain joins TRBV5-1 to TRBJ1-2; 9 bases agree with TRBD1. Germline CDR1 is SGHRS and CDR2 is YFSETQ. The CDR3 sequence is 14 residues long. Trimming took 4 bases from V and 6 from J; bases not matched to a gene: 7. DNA of the CDR3: TGCGCCAGCAGCCCCGGACAGGGGAGGAATGGCTACACCTTC. Translating it yields CASSPGQGRNGYTF.

CDR3 nucleotide sequence: TGTGCCATCAGTAGGAGTTCCAATCAGCCCCAGCATTTT. Translating gives CAISRSSNQPQHF. The chain links TRBV10-3 to TRBJ1-5; D is uncertain. This CDR3 is 13 amino acids long. Germline V gene data show CDR1 as ENHRY and CDR2 as SYGVKD. V was pared by 5 bases and J by 3 bases, with 8 bases between.

This chain uses TRBV9 with TRBJ2-2, with 10 bases fitting TRBD2. Germline V gives CDR1 SGDLS, CDR2 YYNGEE. Trimming cost V 0 bases and J 1 base; bases outside gene matches: 0. The CDR3 has 16 residues. CDR3 in amino acids: CASSVGTSGNTGELFF. The CDR3 nucleotides are TGTGCCAGCAGCGTAGGGACTAGCGGGAACACCGGGGAGCTGTTTTTT.

The chain carries TRBV7-2 and TRBJ2-3; TRBD1 might be the D (5 bases). The germline CDR1 and CDR2 sequences are SGHTA and FQGNSA. There are 14 residues in the CDR3. The V end was cut by 5 bases, the J end by 2 bases, with 11 bases between. This chain's CDR3 is CASSQGASTDTQYF. Here the CDR3 DNA reads TGTGCCAGCAGCCAAGGGGCCTCCACAGATACGCAGTATTTT.

The sample holds a few counts of this clone. As DNA, the CDR3 is TGTGCCTGGAGTATGGGGACAGTTAGCAATCAGCCCCAGCATTTT. Its protein product is CAWSMGTVSNQPQHF. This chain connects TRBV30 to TRBJ1-5, with TRBD1 matching 7 bases. The CDR3 has 15 amino acids. The V segment lost 2 bases and the J segment 0 bases; nucleotides outside the gene matches: 4. The germline V gene has CDR1 GTSNPN and CDR2 SVGIG (reference sequence).

The chain is built from TRBV11-1 and TRBJ2-3; a possible D gene is TRBD1 (6 bases). The CDR3 sequence is 15 residues long. Trimming cost V 3 bases and J 2 bases, with 12 bases left between them. Germline CDR1 is SGHAT and CDR2 is FQDESV (reference sequence). The CDR3, as DNA: TGTGCCAGCAGCTTCAGGGGTGGGGTCACAGATACGCAGTATTTT. Encoded protein: CASSFRGGVTDTQYF.

V usage is TRBV29-1 and J usage is TRBJ1-5; D uncertain. The CDR3 loop spans 13 amino acids. Germline V lookup: CDR1 SQVTM, CDR2 ANQGSEA. V lost 5 bases to trimming and J lost 4 bases, with 12 bases between them. CDR3 loop: CSVRGGFNQPQHF. The DNA for the CDR3 is TGCAGCGTTCGCGGCGGTTTTAATCAGCCCCAGCATTTT.

V usage is TRBV6-5 and J usage is TRBJ1-6; D is unresolved. V lost 6 bases to trimming and J lost 4 bases, with 10 bases between them. This CDR3 contains 14 residues. Germline CDR1 and CDR2: MNHEY and SVGAGI. CDR3 region: CASSPPVYNSPLHF. The CDR3 DNA reads as TGTGCCAGCAGCCCCCCGGTTTATAATTCACCCCTCCACTTT.

The chain links TRBV2 to TRBJ2-1, with D unresolved. With 1 base removed from V and 2 bases from J, the gap between germline ends came to 9 bases. This CDR3 contains 15 residues. The V gene's germline CDR1 is SNHLY and CDR2 FYNNEI. CDR3 nucleotides: TGTGCCAGCAGTGAAGACAAAACAGCCTACAATGAGCAGTTCTTC. It codes for CASSEDKTAYNEQFF.

V is TRBV10-3 and J is TRBJ1-4, with D perhaps matching TRBD1 (6 bases). The CDR3 consists of 20 residues. V was clipped by 5 bases and J by 0 bases, with 25 bases between them. Per germline, CDR1 ENHRY and CDR2 SYGVKD. CDR3 protein: CAISPGTWTGTYPTNEKLFF. The CDR3 DNA reads as TGTGCCATCAGTCCCGGAACTTGGACTGGGACATACCCAACTAATGAAAAACTGTTTTTT.

The chain employs TRBV10-3 and TRBJ2-7; the match to TRBD1 covers 9 bases. The CDR3 contains 15 residues. V shed 3 bases and J 2 bases; nucleotides not matched to a gene: 5. Germline V gives CDR1 ENHRY, CDR2 SYGVKD. The DNA for the CDR3 is TGTGCCATCAGTGACCGCCGGGACAGGGCCTACGAGCAGTACTTC. It yields the protein CAISDRRDRAYEQYF.

The chain couples TRBV6-5 to TRBJ1-2; no clear D gene. The germline V and J ends were trimmed by 6 bases and 5 bases, with 16 bases remaining between them. Per the germline V gene, CDR1 is MNHEY and CDR2 is SVGAGI. The CDR3 sequence is 14 residues long. This CDR3 reads CASRPPRALYGYTF. The CDR3 bases are TGTGCCAGCAGACCCCCCCGGGCCTTATATGGCTACACCTTC.

This clone was observed at least ten times. The chain combines TRBV2 with TRBJ1-1; the match to TRBD1 covers 9 bases. V trimming: 6 bases; J trimming: 4 bases; junction bases outside the gene matches: 3. The CDR3 covers 13 residues. The germline V gene has CDR1 SNHLY and CDR2 FYNNEI. For the CDR3, the DNA is TGTGCCAGCAGAGGGGGACAGGGCACTGAAGCTTTCTTT. As protein: CASRGGQGTEAFF.

The chain combines TRBV2 with TRBJ1-2; weak D call: TRBD1 (5 bases). This CDR3 spans 12 amino acids. Germline V lookup: CDR1 SNHLY, CDR2 FYNNEI. The V and J ends lost 5 bases and 7 bases respectively, with 11 bases between them. CDR3 sequence: CASSTGAGGYTF. CDR3 sequence (DNA): TGTGCCAGCAGTACCGGGGCGGGTGGCTACACCTTC.

In DNA, the CDR3 is TGCGCCAGCAGCTTGGATGCGGGAGGGAACACTGAAGCTTTCTTT. Its protein is CASSLDAGGNTEAFF. The chain is built from TRBV5-1 and TRBJ1-1, with unresolved D. The CDR3 covers 15 residues. Per the germline V gene, CDR1 is SGHRS and CDR2 is YFSETQ. V lost 0 bases and J lost 1, with 10 bases in between.

J is TRBJ2-7 and V is TRBV7-6, with D maybe TRBD1 (5 bases). This CDR3 is 15 amino acids long. Trimming removed 5 bases from V and 3 bases from J, with 17 bases in between. Per germline, CDR1 SGHVS and CDR2 FNYEAQ. In nucleotides, the CDR3 is TGTGCCAGCAGCACGCGACCAGGGCAGGTCTACGAGCAGTACTTC. Translating it yields CASSTRPGQVYEQYF.

This chain joins TRBV5-4 and TRBJ1-2, with D possibly matching TRBD1 (5 bases). The CDR3 has 13 amino acids. The germline V gene encodes CDR1 SGHNT and CDR2 YYREEE (reference sequence). With 1 base removed from V and 3 bases from J, the gap between germline ends came to 7 bases. CDR3 loop: CASSLRGHYGYTF. The DNA of the CDR3 is TGTGCCAGCAGCTTGCGGGGCCACTATGGCTACACCTTC.

In this sample, this clone turned up once. This rearrangement joins TRBV11-2 to TRBJ2-3; the match to TRBD1 covers 9 bases. The length of the CDR3 is 14 residues. Trimming cost V 8 bases and J 5 bases; bases outside gene matches: 8. Germline-derived CDR1 and CDR2 are SGHAT and FQNNGV. CDR3 residues: CASVIGQGIDTQYF. The CDR3 DNA reads TGTGCCAGCGTCATAGGACAGGGGATAGATACGCAGTATTTT.

CDR3 protein: CASSLGASGISNEQFF. As DNA, the CDR3 is TGTGCCAGCAGCTTGGGGGCTAGCGGGATAAGCAATGAGCAGTTCTTC. The chain is built from TRBV5-4 and TRBJ2-1; 9 positions match TRBD2. The CDR3 totals 16 residues. V gave up 0 bases and J gave up 6 bases; unmatched junction bases: 7. Germline values: CDR1 SGHNT, CDR2 YYREEE (reference sequence).

This clone has more than one count but fewer than ten. The CDR3 region is CASHPGYGTDTQYF. CDR3 coding DNA: TGTGCCAGCCACCCGGGGTACGGCACAGATACGCAGTATTTT. The chain has TRBV7-9 and TRBJ2-3; a possible D gene is TRBD2 (5 bases). This CDR3 spans 14 amino acids. Per the germline V gene, CDR1 is SEHNR and CDR2 is FQNEAQ (reference sequence). Trimming pared 8 bases from V and 1 base from J, leaving 13 bases between. The whole variable domain, filled in from reference TRBV7-9 and TRBJ2-3, reads DTGVSQNPRHKITKRGQNVTFRCDPISEHNRLYWYRQTLGQGPEFLTYFQNEAQLEKSRLLSDRFSAERPKGSFSTLEIQRTEQGDSAMYLCASHPGYGTDTQYFGPGTRLTVL.